This TCR beta chain appears in the sequencing data of a study of control samples from healthy donors and cancer patients. Produced via immunoSEQ multiplex PCR; TCRdb's table is partial and in-frame only. The data hold about 170,000 clones, with roughly 89% observed a single time. CDR1 is LNHNV, CDR2 YYDKDF, per germline (reference sequence). V was clipped by 1 base and J by 4 bases, with 8 bases between them. The CDR3 is 14 residues long. This receptor was identified in a woman aged 25-40 years in good health. The specimen was blood. V is TRBV15 and J is TRBJ2-1; D unresolved. The CDR3 nucleotides read TGTGCCACCAGCAGAGCAACAGAATACAATGAGCAGTTCTTC. This gives the protein CATSRATEYNEQFF.